Presented here are 4 T cell receptor beta chains from one specimen sequenced in a study of identical twins' blood T cells (dated by TCRdb to the early 2010s). Library method: 5' RACE. The run used an Illumina Genome Analyzer IIx. TCRdb passed the public sequencing reads through fastp at Q25 and MiXCR, retaining productive beta sequences. Every entry covers one CDR3 protein and lists the most common genes and DNA from its rows. This sample has 350,000 to 450,000 distinct CDR3 sequences in its table, and over 25% of those were observed once. The ten largest clones take up about 6% of the sample. Sequenced: PBMCs. These receptors originate from a woman between 18 and 55 years old in good health.

This clonotype was seen a few times. V is TRBV19 and J is TRBJ2-1; the match to TRBD1 covers 7 bases. The CDR3 runs to 13 residues. V lost 6 bases, J lost 6 bases, and 5 bases stayed unmatched. The germline gives CDR1 LNHDA, CDR2 SQIVND (reference sequence). The DNA for the CDR3 is TGTGCCAGTAGCCGCCGGGACAGCAATGAGCAGTTCTTC. It encodes CASSRRDSNEQFF. Full variable domain (missing parts from reference TRBV19 and TRBJ2-1): DGGITQSPKYLFRKEGQNVTLSCEQNLNHDAMYWYRQDPGQGLRLIYYSQIVNDFQKGDIAEGYSVSREKKESFPLTVTSAQKNPTAFYLCASSRRDSNEQFFGPGTRLTVL.

The chain combines TRBV27 with TRBJ2-3, with D unclear. Germline lookup yields CDR1 MNHEY and CDR2 SMNVEV (reference sequence). Between the trimmed V and J ends, which lost 3 bases and 1 base, there was a span of 11 bases. The CDR3 has 15 amino acids. The CDR3 here is CASSFLGGRTDTQYF. The CDR3 bases are TGTGCCAGCAGTTTTCTGGGCGGACGCACAGATACGCAGTATTTT.

In this sample, this clonotype turned up a few times. This chain connects TRBV27 to TRBJ1-6; D not certain. Germline CDR1 MNHEY, CDR2 SMNVEV (reference sequence). Trimming pared 0 bases from V and 6 bases from J, leaving 15 bases between. This CDR3 spans 17 amino acids. The CDR3 loop is CASSLSRPAGGNSPLHF. CDR3 in DNA: TGTGCCAGCAGTTTATCCCGCCCGGCAGGTGGTAATTCACCCCTCCACTTT.

The chain uses TRBV4-1 and TRBJ1-6; D gene unclear. Germline CDR1 is MGHRA and CDR2 is YSYEKL. The V end lost 1 base, the J end lost 3 bases, and 10 bases lay between the germline ends. This CDR3 has 16 residues. The CDR3 reads CASSQGFGIYNSPLHF. CDR3 nucleotide sequence: TGCGCCAGCAGCCAAGGCTTTGGGATCTATAATTCACCCCTCCACTTT.